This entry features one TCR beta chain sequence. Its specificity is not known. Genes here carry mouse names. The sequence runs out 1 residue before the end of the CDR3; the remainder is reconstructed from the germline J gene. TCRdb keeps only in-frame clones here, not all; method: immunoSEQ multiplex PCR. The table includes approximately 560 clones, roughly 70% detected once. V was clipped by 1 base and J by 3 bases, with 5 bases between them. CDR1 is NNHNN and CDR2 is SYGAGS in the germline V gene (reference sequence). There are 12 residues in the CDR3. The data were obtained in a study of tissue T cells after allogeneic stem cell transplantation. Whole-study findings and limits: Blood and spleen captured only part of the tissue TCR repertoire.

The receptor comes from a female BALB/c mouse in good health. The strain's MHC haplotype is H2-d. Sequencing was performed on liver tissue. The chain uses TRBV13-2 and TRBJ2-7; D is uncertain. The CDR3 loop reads CASGDPGYEQYF. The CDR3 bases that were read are TGTGCCAGCGGTGATCCAGGCTATGAACAGTAC.